What follows are 19 T cell receptor beta chains derived from one specimen sequenced in a study of cytomegalovirus exposure and HLA in healthy donors. Produced via immunoSEQ multiplex PCR; TCRdb's table is partial and in-frame only. Counted here are about 130,000 clones, roughly 89% occurring once; the ten biggest clones make up about 3.7%. The material sequenced was PBMCs. These receptors all come from a man in his thirties or forties in good health and CMV-seronegative.

The chain is built from TRBV28 and TRBJ1-5; tentative D call: TRBD1 (6 bases). The CDR3 consists of 15 residues. CDR1 MDHEN and CDR2 SYDVKM come from the germline V gene. V was shortened by 7 bases and J by 2 bases, with 15 bases between the two germline ends. CDR3 nucleotide sequence: TGTGCCAGCACCCCACAGGGATACGGCAATCAGCCCCAGCATTTT. Its protein is CASTPQGYGNQPQHF.

The chain links TRBV6-1 to TRBJ2-2, with TRBD1 as a possible D gene (5 bases). From germline, CDR1 is MNHNS and CDR2 SASEGT. Trimming stripped 7 bases from V and 3 bases from J, with 12 bases between. There are 14 residues in the CDR3. The CDR3: CASTQGWDTGELFF. DNA of the CDR3: TGTGCCAGCACCCAGGGATGGGACACCGGGGAGCTGTTTTTT.

J is TRBJ2-1 and V is TRBV2; tentatively, D is TRBD1 (6 bases). CDR1 SNHLY and CDR2 FYNNEI come from the germline V gene. CDR3 length: 15 amino acids. V was cut by 9 bases and J by 0 bases, with 15 bases left in between. CDR3 DNA: TGTGCCAGGTCAGGACAGCAGAGCTCCTACAATGAGCAGTTCTTC. The encoded protein is CARSGQQSSYNEQFF.

The chain links TRBV27 to TRBJ2-3, with TRBD1 identical over 9 bases. This CDR3 has 16 residues. The junction had 8 bases not matched to a gene; V was cut back by 5 bases and J by 2 bases. From germline, CDR1 is MNHEY and CDR2 SMNVEV (reference sequence). In DNA, the CDR3 is TGTGCCAGCAGTCCGGACAGGGGCCAAGACACAGATACGCAGTATTTT. Protein sequence: CASSPDRGQDTDTQYF.

The chain uses TRBV9 and TRBJ2-1; 14 bases fit TRBD2. V lost 4 bases and J lost 8; bases outside the gene matches: 5. This CDR3 comprises 15 residues. CDR1 and CDR2 from the germline V gene are SGDLS and YYNGEE. The CDR3 sequence is CASSPRLAGGDEQFF. CDR3 nucleotide sequence: TGTGCCAGCAGCCCCAGACTAGCGGGGGGGGATGAGCAGTTCTTC.

The rearrangement uses TRBV19 and TRBJ2-7; the D gene is possibly TRBD1 (5 bases). The germline gives CDR1 LNHDA, CDR2 SQIVND (reference sequence). CDR3 length: 13 amino acids. Trimming took off 3 bases at V and 4 bases at J, with 10 bases between the two ends. CDR3 sequence: CASSILQGYEQYF. The CDR3 bases are TGTGCCAGTAGTATTCTTCAGGGTTACGAGCAGTACTTC.

The chain couples TRBV27 to TRBJ2-7; TRBD1 aligns across 7 bases. This CDR3 has 13 amino acids. Per the germline V gene, CDR1 is MNHEY and CDR2 is SMNVEV (reference sequence). The trim removed 4 bases at V and 3 bases at J, leaving 3 bases unmatched. The chain's CDR3 is CASSWYRGYEQYF. The CDR3 DNA reads TGTGCCAGCAGTTGGTACAGGGGCTACGAGCAGTACTTC.

This chain joins TRBV29-1 and TRBJ2-2, with D maybe TRBD2 (6 bases). Germline CDR1 SQVTM, CDR2 ANQGSEA. The CDR3 covers 14 residues. The ends were cut back, 6 bases at V and 4 bases at J, with 15 bases in the middle. The CDR3 loop is CSVRTLAITGELFF. The CDR3 bases are TGCAGCGTCCGAACCCTAGCGATCACCGGGGAGCTGTTTTTT.

This chain uses TRBV4-3 with TRBJ1-2; D is possibly TRBD1 (6 bases). The germline V gene encodes CDR1 LGHNA and CDR2 YSLEER. There are 17 residues in the CDR3. V was clipped by 0 bases and J by 5 bases, with 19 bases between them. CDR3 DNA: TGCGCCAGCAGCCAAGATCGCAACAGGGTAAAAGTTTATGGCTACACCTTC. Translation gives CASSQDRNRVKVYGYTF.

The chain carries TRBV7-2 and TRBJ1-6; 7 bases fit TRBD1. V gave up 1 base and J gave up 11 bases; unmatched junction bases: 11. CDR1 is SGHTA and CDR2 is FQGNSA in the germline V gene. The CDR3 is 16 residues long. As DNA, the CDR3 is TGTGCCAGCAGCTTAGGGACAGGTGGGGGAGGCCCACCCCTCCACTTT. Translating gives CASSLGTGGGGPPLHF.

The chain employs TRBV27 and TRBJ1-6, with 8 bases aligning to TRBD1. Germline CDR1 MNHEY, CDR2 SMNVEV (reference sequence). V lost 8 bases, J lost 8 bases, and 20 bases stayed unmatched. The length of the CDR3 is 18 residues. The CDR3: CASGPRTGQKAGHSPLHF. CDR3 coding DNA: TGTGCCAGCGGGCCCCGGACAGGGCAGAAAGCGGGGCATTCACCCCTCCACTTT.

This chain connects TRBV10-2 to TRBJ2-1; TRBD2 agrees at 8 bases. The CDR3 is 15 residues long. Germline CDR1 and CDR2: WSHSY and SAAADI. J lost 6 bases, V lost 5 bases, and 9 bases had no gene match. The CDR3 protein is CASSPPIAGSNEQFF. CDR3 sequence (DNA): TGCGCCAGCAGTCCCCCAATAGCGGGGTCCAATGAGCAGTTCTTC.

This chain links TRBV28 with TRBJ1-1; TRBD1 agrees at 7 bases. The CDR3 length is 14 residues. Germline CDR1 is MDHEN and CDR2 is SYDVKM. With 1 base clipped from V and 4 bases from J, the junction kept 3 bases outside the gene matches. The DNA of the CDR3 is TGTGCCAGCAGTTTATCGCACAGGGGCACTGAAGCTTTCTTT. Residues: CASSLSHRGTEAFF.

The V call is TRBV2, the J call TRBJ2-5, with D maybe TRBD2 (5 bases). The CDR3 runs 13 residues. Trimming stripped 4 bases from V and 4 bases from J, with 10 bases between. Per the germline V gene, CDR1 is SNHLY and CDR2 is FYNNEI. As DNA, the CDR3 is TGTGCCAGCAGTGGGTTCGGGATAGAGACCCAGTACTTC. Protein sequence: CASSGFGIETQYF.

The chain joins TRBV2 to TRBJ2-2; a weak D match, TRBD2 (5 bases). The CDR3 spans 14 residues. The germline V gene has CDR1 SNHLY and CDR2 FYNNEI. The germline V and J ends were trimmed by 5 bases and 6 bases, with 13 bases remaining between them. The CDR3 DNA reads TGTGCCAGCAGTATCCGGGGAGTCGCCGGGGAGCTGTTTTTT. It yields the protein CASSIRGVAGELFF.

The gene calls are TRBV28 and TRBJ1-2, with a possible D match to TRBD1 (6 bases). Germline V gives CDR1 MDHEN, CDR2 SYDVKM. V lost 4 bases and J 4 bases, leaving 16 bases between the germline ends. CDR3 length: 15 residues. CDR3 DNA sequence: TGTGCCAGCAGTTCAAGGACAGCCTCGTTCTATGGCTACACCTTC. Amino acids: CASSSRTASFYGYTF.

This clone has just one count. This chain connects TRBV27 to TRBJ2-2; tentative D call: TRBD2 (6 bases). CDR3 size: 15 residues. Trimming shortened V by 1 base and J by 1 base, and 7 bases separated the two germline ends. The germline CDR1 and CDR2 sequences are MNHEY and SMNVEV (reference sequence). The chain's CDR3 is CASSLLRGNTGELFF. CDR3 DNA sequence: TGTGCCAGCAGTTTATTGCGGGGGAACACCGGGGAGCTGTTTTTT.

The chain uses TRBV27 and TRBJ2-5, with 9 positions matching TRBD2. J lost 6 bases, V lost 2 bases, and 7 bases had no gene match. CDR3 length: 15 amino acids. Germline CDR1 MNHEY, CDR2 SMNVEV (reference sequence). DNA of the CDR3: TGTGCCAGCAGTTTAGCTGGCGGGGGGGCGAAGACCCAGTACTTC. Its translation is CASSLAGGGAKTQYF.

The rearrangement links TRBV5-5 to TRBJ1-1, with D possibly matching TRBD1 (6 bases). The V end lost 0 bases, the J end lost 1 base, and 10 bases lay between the germline ends. The CDR3 is made up of 15 amino acids. Germline-derived CDR1 and CDR2 are SGHKS and YYEKEE (reference sequence). The CDR3 DNA follows: TGTGCCAGCAGCTTGGACAGGGTGGGGAACACTGAAGCTTTCTTT. The encoded protein is CASSLDRVGNTEAFF.